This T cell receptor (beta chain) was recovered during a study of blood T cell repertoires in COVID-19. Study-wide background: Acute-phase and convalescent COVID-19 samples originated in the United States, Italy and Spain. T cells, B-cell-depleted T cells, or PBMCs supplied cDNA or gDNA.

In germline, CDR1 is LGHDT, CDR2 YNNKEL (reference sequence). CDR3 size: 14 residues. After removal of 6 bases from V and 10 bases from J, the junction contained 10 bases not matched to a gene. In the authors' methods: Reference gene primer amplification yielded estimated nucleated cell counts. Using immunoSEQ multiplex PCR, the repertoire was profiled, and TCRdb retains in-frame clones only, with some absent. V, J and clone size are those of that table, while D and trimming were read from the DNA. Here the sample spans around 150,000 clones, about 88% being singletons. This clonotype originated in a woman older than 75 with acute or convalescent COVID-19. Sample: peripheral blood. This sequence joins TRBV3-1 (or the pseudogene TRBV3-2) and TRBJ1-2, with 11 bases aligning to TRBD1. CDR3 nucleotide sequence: TGTGCCAGCAGTCTCGGGACAGGGGGGATATCCTACACCTTC. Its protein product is CASSLGTGGISYTF.